The 25 T cell receptor beta chains reported below all come from one sample, sequenced in a study of blood T cell repertoires in COVID-19. Repertoires were generated with immunoSEQ multiplex PCR, while TCRdb's copy carries only in-frame clones and drops some. The sample records 20,000 to 25,000 clones, approximately 73% being singletons. Sequenced input: peripheral blood. The origin of the receptors is a human donor in a cohort sampled during active or convalescent COVID-19.

The chain joins TRBV6-5 to TRBJ2-7; the D is unclear. The germline gives CDR1 MNHEY, CDR2 SVGAGI. This CDR3 is built from 14 residues. Trimming took 5 bases from V and 4 from J, leaving 15 bases between them. The CDR3 here is CASSPGSYWYEQYF. CDR3 in DNA: TGTGCCAGCAGTCCCGGTTCATACTGGTACGAGCAGTACTTC.

V is TRBV28 and J is TRBJ1-2, with TRBD1 as a possible D gene (5 bases). Germline V gives CDR1 MDHEN, CDR2 SYDVKM. V lost 6 bases and J 6 bases, leaving 23 bases between the germline ends. The CDR3 is 16 amino acids. This chain's CDR3 is CASRTPQGPRSDGYTF. The CDR3 coding sequence is TGTGCCAGCAGAACCCCGCAGGGCCCACGTTCGGATGGCTACACCTTC.

This chain uses TRBV9 with TRBJ2-3, with 9 nucleotides matching TRBD2. Germline V gene sequence: CDR1 SGDLS, CDR2 YYNGEE. V trimming: 1 base; J trimming: 1 base; junction bases outside the gene matches: 4. CDR3 size: 16 residues. DNA of the CDR3: TGTGCCAGCAGCGTACCAAGGACTAGCGGCACAGATACGCAGTATTTT. This sequence encodes CASSVPRTSGTDTQYF. Based on the CDR3 plus reference TRBV9 and TRBJ2-3, the full variable domain is DSGVTQTPKHLITATGQRVTLRCSPRSGDLSVYWYQQSLDQGLQFLIQYYNGEERAKGNILERFSAQQFPDLHSELNLSSLELGDSALYFCASSVPRTSGTDTQYFGPGTRLTVL.

The chain joins TRBV7-2 to TRBJ2-7; 12 nucleotides match TRBD2. The ends lost 5 bases at V and 4 bases at J; junction bases unmatched: 9. Germline-derived CDR1 and CDR2 are SGHTA and FQGNSA. There are 16 residues in the CDR3. CDR3 coding DNA: TGTGCCAGCAGCCCACGGACTAGCGGGATCGGATACGAGCAGTACTTC. This encodes CASSPRTSGIGYEQYF.

This clone has a single count. This rearrangement joins TRBV7-9 to TRBJ2-3, with D tentatively TRBD2 (5 bases). The CDR3 covers 15 residues. Germline loops: CDR1 SEHNR, CDR2 FQNEAQ (reference sequence). V was clipped by 1 base and J by 0 bases, with 8 bases between them. The CDR3 here is CASSLEQRSTDTQYF. The CDR3 bases are TGTGCCAGCAGCTTAGAGCAGCGGAGCACAGATACGCAGTATTTT.

The chain links TRBV14 to TRBJ2-3, with 8 positions matching TRBD2. Germline assignment: CDR1 SGHDN and CDR2 FVKESK. Losses at the gene ends were 0 bases for V and 3 bases for J; bases not matched to a gene: 5. The CDR3 consists of 16 residues. CDR3: CASSQDRGTRTDTQYF. CDR3 coding DNA: TGTGCCAGCAGCCAAGATCGGGGGACTAGAACAGATACGCAGTATTTT.

This clone was seen just once. The chain is built from TRBV5-4 and TRBJ2-7; 11 bases line up with TRBD1. V lost 1 base, J lost 5 bases, and 2 bases stayed unmatched. The germline CDR1 and CDR2 sequences are SGHNT and YYREEE (reference sequence). The CDR3 contains 14 residues. CDR3 sequence reads: CASSLRTGGNEQYF. For the CDR3, the DNA is TGTGCCAGCAGCTTGAGGACAGGGGGCAACGAGCAGTACTTC.

This chain links TRBV6-5 with TRBJ1-1; TRBD1 is a possible D gene (6 bases). CDR3 length equals 15 residues. Trimming removed 6 bases at V and 6 bases at J, with 20 bases between. Per germline, CDR1 MNHEY and CDR2 SVGAGI. The CDR3 nucleotides read TGTGCCAGCAGGAAGGGGGGGCGAGGTCGGTCTGAAGCTTTCTTT. Its translation: CASRKGGRGRSEAFF.

This sequence joins TRBV19 and TRBJ2-2; D possibly corresponds to TRBD1 (5 bases). The CDR3 totals 11 residues. The germline gives CDR1 LNHDA, CDR2 SQIVND (reference sequence). V was pared by 10 bases and J by 8 bases, with 11 bases between. CDR3 nucleotide sequence: TGTGCCACCCTTCGACAGGGGGAGCTGTTTTTT. Translating gives CATLRQGELFF.

The table lists this clone with a few counts. The genes are TRBV15 and TRBJ1-1, with 7 bases matching TRBD1. Germline V gene data show CDR1 as LNHNV and CDR2 as YYDKDF (reference sequence). The CDR3 extends over 15 amino acids. The trim removed 8 bases at V and 0 bases at J, leaving 9 bases unmatched. CDR3 nucleotides: TGTGCCACCCGTCCGGGACAGCTGATGAACACTGAAGCTTTCTTT. Translation gives CATRPGQLMNTEAFF.

This clone was picked up a small number of times. This rearrangement joins TRBV6-5 to TRBJ2-1; TRBD1 aligns across 12 bases. The CDR3 sequence is 14 residues long. J was trimmed by 10 bases and V by 7 bases; bases with no gene match: 8. Germline lookup yields CDR1 MNHEY and CDR2 SVGAGI. Here the CDR3 reads CASISTGTGGEQFF. CDR3 in DNA: TGTGCCAGCATTTCGACCGGGACAGGGGGCGAGCAGTTCTTC.

Only a few counts were recorded for this clone. The V gene is TRBV13, the J gene TRBJ1-3; D may be TRBD1 (5 bases). The germline gives CDR1 PRHDT, CDR2 FYEKMQ (reference sequence). The CDR3 is made up of 14 amino acids. V lost 4 bases, J lost 4 bases, and 11 bases lay in between. CDR3 nucleotide sequence: TGTGCCAGCAGCTCCTGGTGGACAGGAAACACCATATATTTT. It codes for CASSSWWTGNTIYF.

This clone was detected once. The chain employs TRBV6-6 and TRBJ2-1, with 10 bases identical to TRBD2. CDR3 length: 16 residues. Per the germline V gene, CDR1 is MNHNY and CDR2 is SVGAGI (reference sequence). V trimming: 4 bases; J trimming: 6 bases; junction bases outside the gene matches: 9. The CDR3 coding sequence is TGTGCCAGCAGTTCCCGGGTAGCGGGGGGAGTCAATGAGCAGTTCTTC. Translation: CASSSRVAGGVNEQFF.

The V and J genes are TRBV6-2 or TRBV6-3 and TRBJ1-2, with TRBD1 identical over 8 bases. Germline V lookup: CDR1 MNHEY, CDR2 SVGEGT. The V gene end was trimmed by 2 bases and the J gene end by 4 bases; junction bases not matched to a gene: 3. The CDR3 sequence is 14 residues long. The CDR3 DNA follows: TGTGCCAGCAGTTACGGGGGACAGGCCTATGGCTACACCTTC. Protein: CASSYGGQAYGYTF.

This chain uses TRBV11-2 with TRBJ2-1; D is unresolved. The V gene's germline CDR1 is SGHAT and CDR2 FQNNGV. The length of the CDR3 is 15 residues. Trimming removed 5 bases from V and 8 bases from J, with 19 bases in between. CDR3 in DNA: TGTGCCAGCAGCCCCAGTGCGGCGCCCTCCTATGAGCAGTTCTTC. It translates to CASSPSAAPSYEQFF.

The genes are TRBV6-5 and TRBJ1-4; TRBD1 agrees at 7 bases. The CDR3 totals 14 residues. CDR1 MNHEY and CDR2 SVGAGI come from the germline V gene. Trimming cost V 2 bases and J 8 bases; bases outside gene matches: 5. In nucleotides, the CDR3 is TGTGCCAGCAGTTACAAGGGGGCATCGGAAAAACTGTTTTTT. It yields the protein CASSYKGASEKLFF.

The chain uses TRBV10-2 and TRBJ1-6, with D uncertain. Germline CDR1 and CDR2: WSHSY and SAAADI. CDR3 length equals 16 residues. The V end was cut by 7 bases, the J end by 0 bases, with 13 bases between. The CDR3, as DNA: TGCGCCAGCAATACGATGGTGAGCTCCTATAATTCACCCCTCCACTTT. This sequence encodes CASNTMVSSYNSPLHF.

The chain has TRBV28 and TRBJ1-5; 10 bases align to TRBD1. CDR3 length: 15 residues. V lost 3 bases to trimming and J lost 6 bases; unmatched junction nucleotides: 5. From germline, CDR1 is MDHEN and CDR2 SYDVKM. CDR3 loop: CASSLRQGAGQPQHF. The CDR3 bases are TGTGCCAGCAGTTTGAGACAGGGGGCCGGTCAGCCCCAGCATTTT.

This chain uses TRBV15 with TRBJ2-3; 7 nucleotides align to TRBD1. Germline CDR1 LNHNV, CDR2 YYDKDF (reference sequence). The CDR3 totals 16 residues. The ends lost 4 bases at V and 6 bases at J; junction bases unmatched: 13. The CDR3 region has the DNA TGTGCCACCAGCAAATTTCGGACAGGCCTCGGGGATACGCAGTATTTT. This gives the protein CATSKFRTGLGDTQYF.

CDR3 amino acids: CASTRGHDTEAFF. The DNA for the CDR3 is TGTGCCAGTACAAGGGGGCATGACACTGAAGCTTTCTTT. V and J are TRBV28 and TRBJ1-1; 7 bases map to TRBD1. CDR3 length equals 13 residues. The trim removed 9 bases at V and 3 bases at J, leaving 7 bases unmatched. Germline CDR1 is MDHEN and CDR2 is SYDVKM.

This chain uses TRBV2 with TRBJ2-2; no clear D gene. Germline-derived CDR1 and CDR2 are SNHLY and FYNNEI. Between the trimmed V and J ends, which lost 6 bases and 5 bases, there was a span of 10 bases. The CDR3 is 13 residues long. In DNA form, the CDR3 reads TGTGCCAGCAGCTCCCTAGAGACCGGGGAGCTGTTTTTT. Translating it yields CASSSLETGELFF.

The rearrangement links TRBV30 to TRBJ1-5, with D hard to call. The CDR3 is 16 residues long. Trimming shortened V by 3 bases and J by 0 bases, and 15 bases separated the two germline ends. Germline V CDR1 and CDR2: GTSNPN, SVGIG (reference sequence). This CDR3 reads CAWSRNPGSSNQPQHF. In DNA form, the CDR3 reads TGTGCCTGGAGCAGGAACCCCGGGAGTAGCAATCAGCCCCAGCATTTT.

The chain links TRBV10-1 to TRBJ2-1; 10 bases are shared with TRBD2. The CDR3 has 14 amino acids. V was clipped by 5 bases and J by 7 bases; unmatched bases: 5. Germline CDR1 reads WNHNN; CDR2 reads SYGVQD (reference sequence). The CDR3 spells CASSWGLAWNEQFF. CDR3 nucleotide sequence: TGCGCCAGCAGTTGGGGACTAGCGTGGAATGAGCAGTTCTTC.

The chain employs TRBV10-3 and TRBJ2-7; 7 nucleotides agree with TRBD1. Germline V CDR1 and CDR2: ENHRY, SYGVKD. The CDR3 has 15 residues. After removal of 4 bases from V and 4 bases from J, the junction contained 10 bases not matched to a gene. The CDR3 coding sequence is TGTGCCATCAGTGGAAAGCAGGGGGTGGGGTACGAGCAGTACTTC. As protein: CAISGKQGVGYEQYF.

The V gene is TRBV3-1 (or the pseudogene TRBV3-2), the J gene TRBJ1-6; 7 bases match TRBD1. The J segment lost 9 bases and the V segment lost 5 bases, leaving 13 bases of the junction unmatched. Germline CDR1 is LGHDT and CDR2 is YNNKEL (reference sequence). The CDR3 length is 16 residues. CDR3 region: CASSKTGTAITSPLHF. CDR3 in DNA: TGTGCCAGCAGCAAGACCGGGACAGCGATTACTTCACCCCTCCACTTT.